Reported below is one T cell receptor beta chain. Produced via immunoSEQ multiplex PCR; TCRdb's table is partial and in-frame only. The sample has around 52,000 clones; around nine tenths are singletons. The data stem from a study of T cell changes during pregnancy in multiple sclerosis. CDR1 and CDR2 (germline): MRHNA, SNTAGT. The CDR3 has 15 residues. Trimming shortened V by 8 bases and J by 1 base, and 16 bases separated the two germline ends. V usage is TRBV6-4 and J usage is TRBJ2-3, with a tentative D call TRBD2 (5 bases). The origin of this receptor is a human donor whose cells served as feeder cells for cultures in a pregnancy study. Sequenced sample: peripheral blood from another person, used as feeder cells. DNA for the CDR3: TGTGCCAGCGCTCGAGGGCGGGCTGGCACAGATACGCAGTATTTT. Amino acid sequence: CASARGRAGTDTQYF.